This T cell receptor (beta chain) was sequenced in a study of blood T cell repertoires in COVID-19 (dated by TCRdb to about 2020). Some background on the complete study: Samples covering the acute and convalescent phases of COVID-19 were provided by collaborators in the United States, Italy and Spain. The prospective study material was composed of cDNA or gDNA derived from T cells, B-cell-depleted T cells, or PBMCs. The dataset comprised deeply sampled blood TCRbeta repertoires from subjects exposed to, actively infected with, or recovered from COVID-19. A freely available public database, intended as a resource for researchers studying the immune response to SARS-CoV-2, is where the repertoires were released. The samples were drawn from two sources: the first 160 participants of the ongoing ImmuneRACE study, and 1,000 to 1,500 subjects contributed by 6 global collaborators. Nearly every sample came with metadata listing a de-identified subject ID, COVID-19 status, age in years and sex. Where HLA class I and class II types were available, the types were taken from metadata supplied by the sample provider, not from assay-based typing. What the research found in general, with its limitations: How much clinical and demographic metadata was included differed by source and by participant, and the metadata was provided uncurated.

In regard to this clone: The target of this receptor is not known. Base qualities are not at hand, and no much larger clone is one base apart.

CDR1 and CDR2 are read off the germline V gene (reference sequence) as LNHDA and SQIVND. The CDR3 covers 15 residues, taking in both the cysteine and the phenylalanine. Here the CDR3 DNA is all that survives: 45 bases in frame from base 1. The trim is 7 bases for V and 8 bases for J, with a gap of 21 bases between the germline ends. The immunoSEQ Assay, a bias-controlled multiplex PCR, was used to amplify TCRbeta CDR3 regions from genomic DNA. The authors processed their data as follows. Nucleated cell counts per sample were estimated from amplification of reference gene primers within the assay. To quantify the absolute abundance of each unique TCRbeta CDR3 rearrangement, sequence reads were collapsed and filtered. For each sample, productive Simpson clonality was calculated by taking the square root of Simpson's diversity index across productive rearrangements. The source is immuneACCESS, and TCRdb retained only in-frame sequences with V and J called. Part of the clones is not carried over; for the studies checked, unresolved V genes explain less than half of this, and the remainder is unexplained. The V and J calls and the clone size are those of that table, but D and trimming were determined from the DNA. In this sample the table shows some 240,000 clones, about 79% of which occur a single time. The ten largest make up 1.4% of the sample.

Samples from volunteer blood donors who had recovered from COVID-19 were contributed by a second Seattle source. Each collaborating institution followed its own protocols to collect whole blood in K2EDTA tubes. For TCRbeta analysis, collaborators shipped samples as frozen whole blood, isolated PBMCs, or DNA extracted from either of those sample types. Specimen: peripheral blood. The clonotype was recovered from a woman between 40 and 50 years old who had recovered from COVID-19. The sequence links TRBV19 to TRBJ1-3; the D gene lacks a confident call. This receptor has the CDR3 CASTPFRRAADTIYF. The nucleotide sequence is TGTGCCAGTACCCCCTTCCGCCGGGCAGCGGACACCATATATTTT.